Following are 13 T cell receptor beta chains from one sample sequenced in a study of OX40 agonist ivuxolimab in advanced cancers. Some clones are missing from TCRdb's copy, which holds only in-frame ones; the method was immunoSEQ multiplex PCR. The table shows roughly 36,000 clones, with about 83% occurring only once. Sequences were derived from CD4+ or CD8+ T cells sorted from blood, sampled in a trial of the OX40 agonist ivuxolimab. The receptors come from an adult with an advanced solid tumor such as melanoma, head and neck, liver or kidney cancer.

The chain combines TRBV10-2 with TRBJ2-2; D not certain. Trimming took 3 bases from V and 8 from J, leaving 7 bases between them. The CDR3 is 12 amino acids. Germline assignment: CDR1 WSHSY and CDR2 SAAADI. The CDR3 reads CASSDFGGELFF. CDR3 DNA: TGCGCCAGCAGTGATTTCGGTGGGGAGCTGTTTTTT.

This CDR3 reads CASSPARLNTEAFF. CDR3 nucleotide sequence: TGTGCCAGCTCACCGGCCAGGTTGAACACTGAAGCTTTCTTT. V gene TRBV18 combines with J gene TRBJ1-1, with D unresolved. CDR1 is KGHSH and CDR2 is LQKENI in the germline V gene. The CDR3 runs 14 residues. Trimming took off 3 bases at V and 0 bases at J, with 8 bases between the two ends.

This chain links TRBV7-2 with TRBJ1-6; TRBD1 might be the D (5 bases). Trimming stripped 3 bases from V and 8 bases from J, with 11 bases between. CDR1 is SGHTA, CDR2 FQGNSA, per germline. This CDR3 region has 14 residues. The CDR3 coding sequence is TGTGCCAGCAGCTTGGGGGGGGATCATTCACCCCTCCACTTT. Translation gives CASSLGGDHSPLHF.

This chain uses TRBV14 with TRBJ2-1; a weak D match, TRBD1 (5 bases). Germline lookup yields CDR1 SGHDN and CDR2 FVKESK. The CDR3 runs to 14 residues. With 0 bases removed from V and 9 bases from J, the gap between germline ends came to 12 bases. The CDR3 loop is CASSQDRQFSEQFF. The CDR3 nucleotides read TGTGCCAGCAGCCAAGATAGACAGTTCAGTGAGCAGTTCTTC.

The chain uses TRBV6-5 and TRBJ1-2; TRBD1 might be the D (5 bases). This CDR3 has 13 amino acids. The V gene lost 4 bases and the J gene lost 5 bases, with 11 bases spanning the gap. The germline gives CDR1 MNHEY, CDR2 SVGAGI. The CDR3 nucleotides are TGTGCCAGCAGTTGGGACGGGTGGTATGGCTACACCTTC. Its translation: CASSWDGWYGYTF.

For the CDR3, the DNA is TGTGCCAGCAGCAAATTAAAACAGGGGCCGAACACTGAAGCTTTCTTT. Translated: CASSKLKQGPNTEAFF. This sequence joins TRBV21-1 and TRBJ1-1; TRBD1, the table's D call, lacks a check against the DNA. TRBV21-1 is listed as a pseudogene. The CDR3 is 16 amino acids.

This clone was detected once. The chain uses TRBV7-9 and TRBJ2-7; D is unresolved. The CDR3 spans 11 residues. CDR1 and CDR2 (germline): SEHNR, FQNEAQ (reference sequence). The V end was cut by 8 bases, the J end by 5 bases, with 10 bases between. The CDR3 region has the DNA TGTGCCAGCTCCAATGCCCACGAGCAGTACTTC. Translation: CASSNAHEQYF. The full variable domain, with the rest looked up from reference TRBV7-9 and TRBJ2-7, is DTGVSQNPRHKITKRGQNVTFRCDPISEHNRLYWYRQTLGQGPEFLTYFQNEAQLEKSRLLSDRFSAERPKGSFSTLEIQRTEQGDSAMYLCASSNAHEQYFGPGTRLTVT.

This clone is a singleton in its sample. The chain carries TRBV4-2 and TRBJ1-2; tentative D call: TRBD1 (6 bases). Trimming left V 1 base short and J 8 bases short, with 14 bases between. The CDR3 extends over 14 amino acids. CDR1 is LGHNA and CDR2 is YNFKEQ in the germline V gene. Written as DNA, the CDR3 is TGTGCCAGCAGCCAAGGCCAGGCCGGGGGCGGCTACACCTTC. Its protein product is CASSQGQAGGGYTF.

The chain links TRBV18 to TRBJ2-1; D uncertain. V dropped 3 bases and J dropped 6 bases, with 3 bases sitting between them. The CDR3 consists of 11 residues. CDR1 KGHSH and CDR2 LQKENI come from the germline V gene. The CDR3 sequence: CASSPSNEQFF. The CDR3 DNA is TGTGCCAGCTCACCTTCCAATGAGCAGTTCTTC.

V and J are TRBV5-1 and TRBJ2-1; possibly TRBD2 for D (6 bases). Germline CDR1 reads SGHRS; CDR2 reads YFSETQ. Trimming left V 2 bases short and J 4 bases short, with 16 bases between. The CDR3 runs to 16 residues. DNA of the CDR3: TGCGCCAGCAGCTTCGATTTGTTAGCGGCTTACAATGAGCAGTTCTTC. Residues: CASSFDLLAAYNEQFF.

The rearrangement joins TRBV2 to TRBJ2-3; D possibly corresponds to TRBD2 (6 bases). V was trimmed by 6 bases and J by 1 base, leaving 17 bases between them. Germline values: CDR1 SNHLY, CDR2 FYNNEI. This CDR3 comprises 16 residues. As DNA, the CDR3 is TGTGCCAGCAGGGGAACAGGCGGGGCCGGCACAGATACGCAGTATTTT. Translated, it gives CASRGTGGAGTDTQYF.

This clone was counted between two and nine times. V and J are TRBV10-3 and TRBJ2-3; tentatively, D is TRBD1 (5 bases). Per the germline V gene, CDR1 is ENHRY and CDR2 is SYGVKD. The CDR3 has 15 residues. Trimming left V 7 bases short and J 0 bases short, with 14 bases between. CDR3 nucleotides: TGTGCCATCAACCCGGACACTCTTAGCACAGATACGCAGTATTTT. It yields the protein CAINPDTLSTDTQYF.

This clone occurred a few times. The J gene is TRBJ2-1, the V gene TRBV9; weak D call: TRBD2 (5 bases). The germline gives CDR1 SGDLS, CDR2 YYNGEE. This CDR3 spans 14 amino acids. V was clipped by 0 bases and J by 9 bases, with 13 bases between them. CDR3 region: CASSVESLASEQFF. DNA for the CDR3: TGTGCCAGCAGCGTAGAATCTCTAGCAAGTGAGCAGTTCTTC.